This T cell receptor (beta chain) is from a study of blood T cell repertoires in COVID-19. Overall study: The United States, Italy and Spain were the sources of the acute and convalescent COVID-19 samples. The cDNA or gDNA used as material had been derived from T cells, B-cell-depleted T cells, or PBMCs.

Authors' analysis steps: Estimated nucleated cell counts came from reference gene primer amplification. The data were produced by immunoSEQ multiplex PCR, yet TCRdb's version contains in-frame clones alone and is incomplete. That table is the source of V, J and clone size, and D and trimming were worked out from the DNA. The sample carries about 170,000 clones, roughly four fifths recorded once. This clone was counted between two and nine times. This CDR3 has 17 amino acids. The ends lost 6 bases at V and 2 bases at J; junction bases unmatched: 10. Per germline, CDR1 MNHEY and CDR2 SMNVEV (reference sequence). Patients at the Seattle site were enrolled during active infection and followed longitudinally.

The specimen sequenced was peripheral blood. This TCR was sampled from an elderly woman with COVID-19, enrolled during active disease. V and J are TRBV27 and TRBJ1-6, with 7 nucleotides matching TRBD1. The CDR3 sequence is CASRLTGPTAYNSPLHF. CDR3 nucleotide sequence: TGTGCCAGCAGATTGACAGGGCCGACCGCCTATAATTCACCCCTCCACTTT.